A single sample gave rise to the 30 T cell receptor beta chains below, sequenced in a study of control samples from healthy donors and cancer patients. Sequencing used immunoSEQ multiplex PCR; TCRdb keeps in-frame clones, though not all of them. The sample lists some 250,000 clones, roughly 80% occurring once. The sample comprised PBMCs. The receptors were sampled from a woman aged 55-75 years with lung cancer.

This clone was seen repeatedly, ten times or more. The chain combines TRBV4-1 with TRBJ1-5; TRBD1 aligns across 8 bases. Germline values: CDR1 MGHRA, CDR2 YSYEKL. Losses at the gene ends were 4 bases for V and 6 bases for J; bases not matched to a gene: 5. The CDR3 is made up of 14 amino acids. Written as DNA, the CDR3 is TGCGCCAGCAGCCCCGGACAGGGCAGTCAGCCCCAGCATTTT. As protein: CASSPGQGSQPQHF.

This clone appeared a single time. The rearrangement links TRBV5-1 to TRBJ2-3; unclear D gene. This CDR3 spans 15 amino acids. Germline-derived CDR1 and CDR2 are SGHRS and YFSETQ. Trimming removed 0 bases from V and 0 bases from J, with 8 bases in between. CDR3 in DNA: TGCGCCAGCAGCTTGGACGGTACTAGCACAGATACGCAGTATTTT. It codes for CASSLDGTSTDTQYF. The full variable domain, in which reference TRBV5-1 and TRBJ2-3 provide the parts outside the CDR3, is KAGVTQTPRYLIKTRGQQVTLSCSPISGHRSVSWYQQTPGQGLQFLFEYFSETQRNKGNFPGRFSGRQFSNSRSEMNVSTLELGDSALYLCASSLDGTSTDTQYFGPGTRLTVL.

The CDR3 DNA reads TGTGCCATCAGTGGGCTAGCGGGAGTCGACGAGCAGTACTTC. Translating gives CAISGLAGVDEQYF. V is TRBV10-3 and J is TRBJ2-7, with 10 bases fitting TRBD2. Looked up from germline, CDR1 is ENHRY and CDR2 is SYGVKD. The J segment lost 5 bases and the V segment lost 4 bases, leaving 5 bases of the junction unmatched. CDR3 length: 14 amino acids.

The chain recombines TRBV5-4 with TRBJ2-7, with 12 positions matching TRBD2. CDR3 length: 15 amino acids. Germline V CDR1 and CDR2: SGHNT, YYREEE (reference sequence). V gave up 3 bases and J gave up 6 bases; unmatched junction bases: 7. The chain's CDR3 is CASSSGLAGRVEQYF. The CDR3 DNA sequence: TGTGCCAGCAGCTCTGGACTAGCGGGAAGGGTCGAGCAGTACTTC.

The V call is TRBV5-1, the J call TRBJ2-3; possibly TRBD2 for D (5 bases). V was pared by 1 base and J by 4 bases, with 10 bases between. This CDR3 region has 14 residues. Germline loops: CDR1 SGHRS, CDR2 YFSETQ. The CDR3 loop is CASSLLPSPDTQYF. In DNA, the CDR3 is TGCGCCAGCAGCTTGCTGCCTAGCCCAGATACGCAGTATTTT.

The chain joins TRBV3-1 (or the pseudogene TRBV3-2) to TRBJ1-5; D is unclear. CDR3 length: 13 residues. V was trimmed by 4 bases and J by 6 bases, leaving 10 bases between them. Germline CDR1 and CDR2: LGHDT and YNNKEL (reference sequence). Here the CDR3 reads CASSPWRGQPQHF. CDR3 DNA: TGTGCCAGCAGCCCCTGGCGGGGTCAGCCCCAGCATTTT.

CDR3 loop: CAISTTGYSGTDTQYF. The CDR3 bases are TGTGCCATCAGTACTACAGGGTACTCGGGCACAGATACGCAGTATTTT. This chain links TRBV10-3 with TRBJ2-3; maybe TRBD1 (6 bases). Germline-derived CDR1 and CDR2 are ENHRY and SYGVKD. V was clipped by 5 bases and J by 1 base, with 16 bases between them. This CDR3 spans 16 amino acids.

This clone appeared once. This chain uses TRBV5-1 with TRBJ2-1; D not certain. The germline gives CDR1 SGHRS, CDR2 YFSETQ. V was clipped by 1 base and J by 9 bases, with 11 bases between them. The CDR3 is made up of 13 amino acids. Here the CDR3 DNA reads TGCGCCAGCAGCTTGAATGGGGATTTTGAGCAGTTCTTC. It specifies CASSLNGDFEQFF.

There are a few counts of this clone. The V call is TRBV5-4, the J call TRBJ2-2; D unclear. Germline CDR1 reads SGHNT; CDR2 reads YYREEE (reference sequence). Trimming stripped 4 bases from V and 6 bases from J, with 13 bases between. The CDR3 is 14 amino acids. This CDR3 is CASSGSSAAGELFF. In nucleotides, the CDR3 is TGTGCCAGCAGCGGATCTTCCGCGGCCGGGGAGCTGTTTTTT.

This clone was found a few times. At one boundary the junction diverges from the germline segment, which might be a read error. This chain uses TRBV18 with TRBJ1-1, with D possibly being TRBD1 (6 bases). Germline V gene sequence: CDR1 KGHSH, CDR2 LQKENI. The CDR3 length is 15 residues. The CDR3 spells CASSPQGGANTEAFF. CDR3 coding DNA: TGTGCCAGCTCCCCACAAGGGGGGGCGAACACTGAAGCTTTCTTT.

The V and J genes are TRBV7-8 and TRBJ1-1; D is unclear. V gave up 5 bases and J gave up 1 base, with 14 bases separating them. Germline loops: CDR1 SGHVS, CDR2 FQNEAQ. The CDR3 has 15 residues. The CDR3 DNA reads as TGTGCCAGCAGCCCCCGCGTACGACGGAACACTGAAGCTTTCTTT. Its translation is CASSPRVRRNTEAFF.

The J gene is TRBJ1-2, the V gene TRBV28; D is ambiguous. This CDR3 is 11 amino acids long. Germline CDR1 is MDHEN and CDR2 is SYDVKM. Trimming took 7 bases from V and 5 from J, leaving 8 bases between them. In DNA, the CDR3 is TGTGCCAGCACCTCTCAGTATGGCTACACCTTC. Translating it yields CASTSQYGYTF.

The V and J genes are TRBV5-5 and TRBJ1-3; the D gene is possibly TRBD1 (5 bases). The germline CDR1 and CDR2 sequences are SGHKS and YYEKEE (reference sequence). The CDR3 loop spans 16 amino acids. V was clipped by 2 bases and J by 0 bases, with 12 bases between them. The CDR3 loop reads CASSFPLGDSGNTIYF. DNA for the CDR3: TGTGCCAGCAGCTTTCCTTTGGGGGACTCTGGAAACACCATATATTTT. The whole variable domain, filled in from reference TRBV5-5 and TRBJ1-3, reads DAGVTQSPTHLIKTRGQQVTLRCSPISGHKSVSWYQQVLGQGPQFIFQYYEKEERGRGNFPDRFSARQFPNYSSELNVNALLLGDSALYLCASSFPLGDSGNTIYFGEGSWLTVV.

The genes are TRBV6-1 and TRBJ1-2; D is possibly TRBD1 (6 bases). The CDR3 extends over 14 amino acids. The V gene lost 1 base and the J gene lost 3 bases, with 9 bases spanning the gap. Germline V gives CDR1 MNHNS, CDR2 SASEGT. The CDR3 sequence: CASSEGAGDYGYTF. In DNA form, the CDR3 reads TGTGCCAGCAGTGAAGGAGCAGGGGACTATGGCTACACCTTC.

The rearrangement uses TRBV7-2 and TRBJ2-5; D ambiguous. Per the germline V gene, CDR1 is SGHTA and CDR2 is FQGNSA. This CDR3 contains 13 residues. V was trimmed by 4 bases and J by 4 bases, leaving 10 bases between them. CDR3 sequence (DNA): TGTGCCAGCAGCTCTAGATCCTCAGAGACCCAGTACTTC. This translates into CASSSRSSETQYF.

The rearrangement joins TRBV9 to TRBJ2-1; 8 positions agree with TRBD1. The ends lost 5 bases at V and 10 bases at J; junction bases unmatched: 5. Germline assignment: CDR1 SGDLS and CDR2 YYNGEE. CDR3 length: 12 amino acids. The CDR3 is CASSVDRGEQFF. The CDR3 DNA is TGTGCCAGCAGTGTCGACAGGGGCGAGCAGTTCTTC.

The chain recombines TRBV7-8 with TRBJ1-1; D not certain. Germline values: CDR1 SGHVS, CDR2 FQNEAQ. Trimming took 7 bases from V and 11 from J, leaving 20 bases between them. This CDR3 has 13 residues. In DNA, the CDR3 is TGTGCCAGCACCTCCCCCGGGCAACGAGGGGCTTTCTTT. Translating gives CASTSPGQRGAFF.

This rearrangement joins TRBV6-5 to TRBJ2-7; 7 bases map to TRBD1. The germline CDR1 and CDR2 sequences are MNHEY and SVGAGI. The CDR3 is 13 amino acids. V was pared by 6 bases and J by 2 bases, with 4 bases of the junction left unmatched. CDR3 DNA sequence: TGTGCCAGCAGCGGACAGGATCCCTACGAGCAGTACTTC. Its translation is CASSGQDPYEQYF.

The CDR3 region is CASSSDSRAEVRNEQFF. The CDR3 DNA reads as TGTGCCAGCAGCTCAGATAGCAGGGCCGAAGTAAGGAATGAGCAGTTCTTC. The genes are TRBV7-9 and TRBJ2-1; possibly TRBD1 for D (5 bases). Germline values: CDR1 SEHNR, CDR2 FQNEAQ (reference sequence). The CDR3 has 17 amino acids. The V end lost 4 bases, the J end lost 7 bases, and 23 bases lay between the germline ends.

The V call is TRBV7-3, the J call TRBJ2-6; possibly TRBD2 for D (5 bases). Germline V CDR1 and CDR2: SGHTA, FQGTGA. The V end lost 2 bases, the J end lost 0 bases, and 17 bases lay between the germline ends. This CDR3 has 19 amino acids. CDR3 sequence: CASSLRRGGTSSGANVLTF. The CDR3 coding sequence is TGTGCCAGCAGCTTACGCCGCGGAGGCACCAGCTCTGGGGCCAACGTCCTGACTTTC.

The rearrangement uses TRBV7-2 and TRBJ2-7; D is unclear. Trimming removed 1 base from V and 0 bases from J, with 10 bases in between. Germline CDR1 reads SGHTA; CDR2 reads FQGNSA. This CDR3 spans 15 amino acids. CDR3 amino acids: CASSLEPVSSYEQYF. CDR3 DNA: TGTGCCAGCAGCTTAGAACCTGTAAGCTCCTACGAGCAGTACTTC. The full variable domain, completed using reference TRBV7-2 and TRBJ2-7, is GAGVSQSPSNKVTEKGKDVELRCDPISGHTALYWYRQSLGQGLEFLIYFQGNSAPDKSGLPSDRFSAERTGGSVSTLTIQRTQQEDSAVYLCASSLEPVSSYEQYFGPGTRLTVT.

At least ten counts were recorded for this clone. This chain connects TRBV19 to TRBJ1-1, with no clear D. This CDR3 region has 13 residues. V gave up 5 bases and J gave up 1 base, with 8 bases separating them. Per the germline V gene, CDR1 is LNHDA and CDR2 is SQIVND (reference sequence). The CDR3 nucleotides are TGTGCCAGTAGTGGATGGAGGAACACTGAAGCTTTCTTT. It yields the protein CASSGWRNTEAFF.

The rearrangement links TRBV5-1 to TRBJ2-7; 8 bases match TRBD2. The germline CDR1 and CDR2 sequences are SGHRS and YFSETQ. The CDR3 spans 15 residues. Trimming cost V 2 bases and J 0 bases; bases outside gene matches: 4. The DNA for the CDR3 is TGCGCCAGCAGCTTAGGACTAGCTATCTCCTACGAGCAGTACTTC. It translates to CASSLGLAISYEQYF.

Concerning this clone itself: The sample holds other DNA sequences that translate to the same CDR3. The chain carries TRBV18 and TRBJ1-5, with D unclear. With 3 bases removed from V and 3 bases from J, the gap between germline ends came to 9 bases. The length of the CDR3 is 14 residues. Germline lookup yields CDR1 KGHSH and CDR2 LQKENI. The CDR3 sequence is CASSPGQSNQPQHF. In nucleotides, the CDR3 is TGTGCCAGCTCACCTGGGCAGTCCAATCAGCCCCAGCATTTT.

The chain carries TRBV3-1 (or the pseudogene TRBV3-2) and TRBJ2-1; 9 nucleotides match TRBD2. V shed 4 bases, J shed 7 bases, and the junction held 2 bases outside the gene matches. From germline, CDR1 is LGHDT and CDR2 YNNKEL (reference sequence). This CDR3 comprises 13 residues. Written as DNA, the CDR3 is TGTGCCAGCAGCCTGGGACTAGCAAATGAGCAGTTCTTC. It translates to CASSLGLANEQFF.

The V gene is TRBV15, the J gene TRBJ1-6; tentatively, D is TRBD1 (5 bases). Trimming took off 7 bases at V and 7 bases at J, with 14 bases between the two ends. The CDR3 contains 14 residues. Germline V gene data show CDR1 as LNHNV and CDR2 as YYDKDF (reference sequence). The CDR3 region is CATTVGAYNSPLHF. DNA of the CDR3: TGTGCCACCACCGTTGGGGCTTACAATTCACCCCTCCACTTT.

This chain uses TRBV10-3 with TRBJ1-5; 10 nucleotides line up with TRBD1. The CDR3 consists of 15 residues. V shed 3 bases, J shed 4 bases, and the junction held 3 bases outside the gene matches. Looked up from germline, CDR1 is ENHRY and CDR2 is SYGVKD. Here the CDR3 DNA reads TGTGCCATCAGTGAAGGGACAGGGGCAAATCAGCCCCAGCATTTT. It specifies CAISEGTGANQPQHF.

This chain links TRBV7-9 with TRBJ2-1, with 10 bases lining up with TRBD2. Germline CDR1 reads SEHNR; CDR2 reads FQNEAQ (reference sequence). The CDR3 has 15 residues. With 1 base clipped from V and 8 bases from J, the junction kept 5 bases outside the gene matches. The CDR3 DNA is TGTGCCAGCAGCTTAGTGCTAGCGGGAGACCATGAGCAGTTCTTC. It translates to CASSLVLAGDHEQFF.

The CDR3 DNA reads TGTGCCAGCAGCCAAGTGGGGCGTCTTGAGACCCAGTACTTC. Protein: CASSQVGRLETQYF. V usage is TRBV3-1 (or the pseudogene TRBV3-2) and J usage is TRBJ2-5, with D possibly matching TRBD1 (5 bases). Germline loops: CDR1 LGHDT, CDR2 YNNKEL (reference sequence). V was pared by 1 base and J by 5 bases, with 11 bases between. The CDR3 spans 14 residues.

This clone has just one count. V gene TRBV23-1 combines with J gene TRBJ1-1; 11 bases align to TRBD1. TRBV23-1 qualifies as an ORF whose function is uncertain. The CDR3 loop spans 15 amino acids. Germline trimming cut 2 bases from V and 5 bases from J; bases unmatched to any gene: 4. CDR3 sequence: CASSQEGQGVTEAFF. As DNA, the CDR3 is TGCGCCAGCAGTCAAGAGGGACAGGGGGTAACTGAAGCTTTCTTT.